These 27 T cell receptor beta chains were sequenced from one sample in a study of blood T cell repertoires in COVID-19. Profiling relied on immunoSEQ multiplex PCR, and the TCRdb table lists in-frame clones only, not all of them. The sample shows under 150,000 clones, about nine tenths of them seen only once. Sequenced input: peripheral blood. These receptors were taken from a human donor in a cohort sampled during active COVID-19.

The chain uses TRBV18 and TRBJ2-2; 9 nucleotides match TRBD2. CDR1 and CDR2 (germline): KGHSH, LQKENI. The CDR3 runs to 14 residues. Trimming at V came to 3 bases and at J to 6 bases, leaving 2 bases not matched to a gene. Here the CDR3 DNA reads TGTGCCAGCTCACCCGCTAGCGGGGCCGGGGAGCTGTTTTTT. This sequence encodes CASSPASGAGELFF.

This clone was observed a single time. The chain is built from TRBV18 and TRBJ1-1; no firm D call. With 6 bases removed from V and 3 bases from J, the gap between germline ends came to 23 bases. The CDR3 runs 17 residues. CDR1 KGHSH and CDR2 LQKENI come from the germline V gene. The CDR3 DNA reads TGTGCCAGCTCTCCTCGATTACCGGGAGTGAGGGACACTGAAGCTTTCTTT. This gives the protein CASSPRLPGVRDTEAFF.

This clone came up once. The CDR3 sequence: CASSAPGTVHKDEQFF. The CDR3 DNA sequence: TGTGCCAGCAGCGCACCCGGGACAGTGCATAAGGATGAGCAGTTCTTC. The gene calls are TRBV9 and TRBJ2-1; 7 bases are a match to TRBD1. This CDR3 region has 16 residues. V shed 3 bases and J 8 bases; nucleotides not matched to a gene: 14. Germline lookup yields CDR1 SGDLS and CDR2 YYNGEE.

Here the CDR3 DNA reads TGCAGCGCTGGGACAGTTTTAACAGATACGCAGTATTTT. It is translated as CSAGTVLTDTQYF. The V gene is TRBV29-1, the J gene TRBJ2-3, with 7 bases identical to TRBD1. This CDR3 has 13 residues. Trimming at V came to 7 bases and at J to 3 bases, leaving 7 bases not matched to a gene. Per the germline V gene, CDR1 is SQVTM and CDR2 is ANQGSEA.

The chain links TRBV5-6 to TRBJ1-4; TRBD1 is a possible D gene (5 bases). Germline assignment: CDR1 SGHDT and CDR2 YYEEEE. CDR3 size: 14 residues. V was trimmed by 4 bases and J by 8 bases, leaving 15 bases between them. CDR3 sequence (DNA): TGTGCCAGCAGCATGACCGCAGGGAGGGAAAAACTGTTTTTT. This translates into CASSMTAGREKLFF.

The rearrangement links TRBV5-1 to TRBJ2-3, with D maybe TRBD2 (5 bases). The V and J ends lost 1 base and 0 bases respectively, with 9 bases between them. Germline CDR1 reads SGHRS; CDR2 reads YFSETQ. This CDR3 contains 15 residues. CDR3 sequence reads: CASSLSGGSTDTQYF. The CDR3 DNA reads as TGCGCCAGCAGCTTGTCGGGCGGGAGCACAGATACGCAGTATTTT.

This clone showed up just once. V usage is TRBV3-1 (or the pseudogene TRBV3-2) and J usage is TRBJ2-5; no firm D call. The CDR3 is made up of 13 amino acids. Trimming left V 4 bases short and J 5 bases short, with 11 bases between. Germline CDR1 reads LGHDT; CDR2 reads YNNKEL (reference sequence). The CDR3 reads CASSPPPGETQYF. Written as DNA, the CDR3 is TGTGCCAGCAGCCCGCCCCCCGGGGAGACCCAGTACTTC.

V gene TRBV28 combines with J gene TRBJ2-1, with D uncertain. The CDR3 is made up of 17 amino acids. The germline CDR1 and CDR2 sequences are MDHEN and SYDVKM. V was trimmed by 6 bases and J by 0 bases, leaving 18 bases between them. CDR3 in DNA: TGTGCCAGCAGCGAAATCCTCCTTGGCCTCTCCTACAATGAGCAGTTCTTC. Residues: CASSEILLGLSYNEQFF.

The CDR3 protein is CASSIDGLNTDTQYF. CDR3 nucleotides: TGTGCCAGTAGTATAGATGGGCTAAACACAGATACGCAGTATTTT. This chain uses TRBV19 with TRBJ2-3; D is unresolved. Germline V gene data show CDR1 as LNHDA and CDR2 as SQIVND (reference sequence). V was shortened by 0 bases and J by 2 bases, with 9 bases between the two germline ends. This CDR3 region has 15 residues. The full variable domain, completed using reference TRBV19 and TRBJ2-3, is DGGITQSPKYLFRKEGQNVTLSCEQNLNHDAMYWYRQDPGQGLRLIYYSQIVNDFQKGDIAEGYSVSREKKESFPLTVTSAQKNPTAFYLCASSIDGLNTDTQYFGPGTRLTVL.

This sequence joins TRBV18 and TRBJ1-1; TRBD1 is a possible D gene (5 bases). The germline V gene encodes CDR1 KGHSH and CDR2 LQKENI. The CDR3 runs 16 residues. Deletions cut 3 bases from V and 11 bases from J, with 25 bases between. The CDR3 here is CASSPISGRESLWAFF. CDR3 nucleotides: TGTGCCAGCTCACCCATCAGTGGCAGGGAAAGCCTCTGGGCTTTCTTT. The full variable domain, completed using reference TRBV18 and TRBJ1-1, is NAGVMQNPRHLVRRRGQEARLRCSPMKGHSHVYWYRQLPEEGLKFMVYLQKENIIDESGMPKERFSAEFPKEGPSILRIQQVVRGDSAAYFCASSPISGRESLWAFFGQGTRLTVV.

The V and J genes are TRBV18 and TRBJ2-3; TRBD2 matches at 10 bases. CDR1 is KGHSH and CDR2 is LQKENI in the germline V gene. The J segment lost 9 bases and the V segment lost 6 bases, leaving 12 bases of the junction unmatched. CDR3 length: 15 residues. CDR3 in amino acids: CASSLSGGPGRTQYF. The CDR3 bases are TGTGCCAGCTCTCTTAGCGGGGGGCCGGGACGGACGCAGTATTTT.

V and J are TRBV5-1 and TRBJ1-1; D is uncertain. The CDR3 spans 14 residues. CDR1 is SGHRS, CDR2 YFSETQ, per germline. Trimming removed 1 base from V and 1 base from J, with 8 bases in between. The CDR3 loop is CASSLLQANTEAFF. CDR3 DNA: TGCGCCAGCAGCTTGTTGCAGGCGAACACTGAAGCTTTCTTT. The complete variable domain, with remaining parts taken from reference TRBV5-1 and TRBJ1-1, reads KAGVTQTPRYLIKTRGQQVTLSCSPISGHRSVSWYQQTPGQGLQFLFEYFSETQRNKGNFPGRFSGRQFSNSRSEMNVSTLELGDSALYLCASSLLQANTEAFFGQGTRLTVV.

V and J are TRBV6-5 and TRBJ2-1, with D possibly being TRBD1 (6 bases). The germline gives CDR1 MNHEY, CDR2 SVGAGI. The CDR3 covers 15 residues. V was trimmed by 6 bases and J by 2 bases, leaving 14 bases between them. CDR3 protein: CASSREQGAYNEQFF. The CDR3 nucleotides are TGTGCCAGCAGCCGCGAACAGGGAGCCTACAATGAGCAGTTCTTC.

The rearrangement uses TRBV4-1 and TRBJ2-7; TRBD2 agrees at 13 bases. Trimming removed 4 bases from V and 0 bases from J; junction bases left unmatched: 9. This CDR3 has 18 amino acids. Germline V gene data show CDR1 as MGHRA and CDR2 as YSYEKL. This CDR3 is CASSRGLAGAESSYEQYF. CDR3 sequence (DNA): TGCGCCAGCAGCCGCGGACTAGCGGGGGCTGAAAGCTCCTACGAGCAGTACTTC.

The chain recombines TRBV19 with TRBJ1-5; D unclear. This CDR3 is built from 17 residues. The germline V gene has CDR1 LNHDA and CDR2 SQIVND (reference sequence). V gave up 1 base and J gave up 4 bases, with 17 bases separating them. The CDR3 DNA is TGTGCCAGTAGTATAGGAGGTGGAAGCAGACTAAATCAGCCCCAGCATTTT. Translation gives CASSIGGGSRLNQPQHF.

This clone was found a few times. The rearrangement joins TRBV11-2 to TRBJ2-7, with D unclear. CDR1 is SGHAT, CDR2 FQNNGV, per germline. V was cut by 3 bases and J by 4 bases, with 7 bases left in between. The length of the CDR3 is 12 residues. CDR3 nucleotides: TGTGCCAGCAGCTTTGGGCCGTACGAGCAGTACTTC. This codes for CASSFGPYEQYF.

The chain is built from TRBV19 and TRBJ2-5; 9 nucleotides match TRBD2. The CDR3 is 14 residues long. V lost 8 bases to trimming and J lost 2 bases; unmatched junction nucleotides: 6. Germline loops: CDR1 LNHDA, CDR2 SQIVND (reference sequence). The CDR3 sequence: CASSREGFQETQYF. The CDR3 nucleotides are TGTGCCAGTTCGCGGGAGGGCTTTCAAGAGACCCAGTACTTC.

The gene calls are TRBV19 and TRBJ2-7; tentatively, D is TRBD2 (6 bases). Deletions cut 5 bases from V and 0 bases from J, with 17 bases between. Germline CDR1 and CDR2: LNHDA and SQIVND (reference sequence). CDR3 length equals 16 residues. CDR3 sequence reads: CASSPLSRRGSYEQYF. DNA for the CDR3: TGTGCCAGTAGTCCTTTGTCTCGGAGGGGCTCCTACGAGCAGTACTTC.

The chain uses TRBV7-9 and TRBJ2-1; D not certain. This CDR3 spans 11 amino acids. Trimming cost V 3 bases and J 6 bases, with 3 bases left between them. The germline CDR1 and CDR2 sequences are SEHNR and FQNEAQ (reference sequence). The CDR3 nucleotides are TGTGCCAGCAGCTTCGTCAATGAGCAGTTCTTC. Its protein product is CASSFVNEQFF. Looking up the rest from reference TRBV7-9 and TRBJ2-1 gives the full variable domain: DTGVSQNPRHKITKRGQNVTFRCDPISEHNRLYWYRQTLGQGPEFLTYFQNEAQLEKSRLLSDRFSAERPKGSFSTLEIQRTEQGDSAMYLCASSFVNEQFFGPGTRLTVL.

The rearrangement uses TRBV5-1 and TRBJ2-4; 8 nucleotides match TRBD2. Germline CDR1 reads SGHRS; CDR2 reads YFSETQ. The junction had 7 bases not matched to a gene; V was cut back by 0 bases and J by 8 bases. CDR3 length equals 15 residues. The CDR3 bases are TGCGCCAGCAGCTTGGACGGGAGGGATTGGGACATTCAGTACTTC. Translation: CASSLDGRDWDIQYF.

The chain joins TRBV28 to TRBJ2-1; 9 nucleotides match TRBD2. Germline lookup yields CDR1 MDHEN and CDR2 SYDVKM. This CDR3 is 16 amino acids long. J lost 4 bases, V lost 10 bases, and 14 bases had no gene match. DNA of the CDR3: TGTGCCATTAATAGCGGGAGTGCCGGGGGGTACAATGAGCAGTTCTTC. It encodes CAINSGSAGGYNEQFF.

The J gene is TRBJ2-3, the V gene TRBV11-3, with TRBD2 matching 10 bases. The CDR3 covers 17 residues. Trimming cost V 5 bases and J 6 bases; bases outside gene matches: 14. Germline lookup yields CDR1 SGHNT and CDR2 YENEEA. Written as DNA, the CDR3 is TGTGCCAGCAGCGGGCGACTAGCGGGCTCAGCTGAGGATACGCAGTATTTT. Translated: CASSGRLAGSAEDTQYF. The entire variable domain, with the rest obtained from reference TRBV11-3 and TRBJ2-3, is as follows: EAGVVQSPRYKIIEKKQPVAFWCNPISGHNTLYWYLQNLGQGPELLIRYENEEAVDDSQLPKDRFSAERLKGVDSTLKIQPAELGDSAVYLCASSGRLAGSAEDTQYFGPGTRLTVL.

This rearrangement joins TRBV4-2 to TRBJ1-2; a possible D gene is TRBD1 (5 bases). The V end lost 4 bases, the J end lost 4 bases, and 13 bases lay between the germline ends. Germline V gene lookup returns CDR1 LGHNA and CDR2 YNFKEQ. The CDR3 covers 14 residues. CDR3 DNA: TGTGCCAGCAGCCCCAGACAGATTCGCTATGGCTACACCTTC. Encoded protein: CASSPRQIRYGYTF.

The chain uses TRBV7-2 and TRBJ1-1; D might be TRBD1 (5 bases). Germline V gene lookup returns CDR1 SGHTA and CDR2 FQGNSA. V was trimmed by 1 base and J by 5 bases, leaving 8 bases between them. This CDR3 region has 13 residues. CDR3 sequence reads: CASSLGGSTEAFF. In DNA, the CDR3 is TGTGCCAGCAGCTTAGGGGGCTCGACTGAAGCTTTCTTT.

The V call is TRBV15, the J call TRBJ2-6; 7 nucleotides match TRBD1. In germline, CDR1 is LNHNV, CDR2 YYDKDF (reference sequence). V lost 5 bases, J lost 2 bases, and 15 bases stayed unmatched. The CDR3 sequence is 19 residues long. The CDR3 DNA sequence: TGTGCCACCAGCCCTCTAGACAGGGCCAAGACTACTGGGGCCAACGTCCTGACTTTC. Translation: CATSPLDRAKTTGANVLTF. Drawing the rest from reference TRBV15 and TRBJ2-6, the complete variable domain is DAMVIQNPRYQVTQFGKPVTLSCSQTLNHNVMYWYQQKSSQAPKLLFHYYDKDFNNEADTPDNFQSRRPNTSFCFLDIRSPGLGDTAMYLCATSPLDRAKTTGANVLTFGAGSRLTVL.

The chain has TRBV14 and TRBJ1-3; D might be TRBD1 (5 bases). Looked up from germline, CDR1 is SGHDN and CDR2 is FVKESK. The CDR3 has 16 amino acids. Between the trimmed V and J ends, which lost 0 bases and 0 bases, there was a span of 9 bases. The CDR3 DNA follows: TGTGCCAGCAGCCAAGATATCAGGGTCTCTGGAAACACCATATATTTT. The encoded protein is CASSQDIRVSGNTIYF.

J is TRBJ2-5 and V is TRBV19; 10 bases agree with TRBD2. The germline V gene has CDR1 LNHDA and CDR2 SQIVND (reference sequence). The ends lost 1 base at V and 5 bases at J; junction bases unmatched: 4. This CDR3 is built from 15 residues. CDR3 nucleotides: TGTGCCAGTAGTATAGGGCTAGCGGGGGTTGAGACCCAGTACTTC. This codes for CASSIGLAGVETQYF.